This T cell receptor beta chain is from a study of T cell changes during pregnancy in multiple sclerosis. Clones were read by immunoSEQ multiplex PCR, and TCRdb kept only the in-frame ones, dropping some. The sample gives some 69,000 clones, about 92% of which show up once; more than 2% is in the top ten. The ends lost 4 bases at V and 5 bases at J; junction bases unmatched: 4. The CDR3 is 13 residues long. Germline assignment: CDR1 SGHRS and CDR2 YFSETQ. Source: peripheral blood, taken in the second trimester of pregnancy. The chain uses TRBV5-1 and TRBJ2-3; TRBD2 matches 7 bases. The clonotype comes from a female donor in good health, enrolled as a control in a pregnancy study. The CDR3 region is CASSRTREDTQYF. Here the CDR3 DNA reads TGCGCCAGCAGCAGGACTAGAGAAGATACGCAGTATTTT. Filled out from reference TRBV5-1 and TRBJ2-3, the complete variable domain reads KAGVTQTPRYLIKTRGQQVTLSCSPISGHRSVSWYQQTPGQGLQFLFEYFSETQRNKGNFPGRFSGRQFSNSRSEMNVSTLELGDSALYLCASSRTREDTQYFGPGTRLTVL.